The 26 T cell receptor beta chains listed next were all sequenced from one sample in a study of blood T cell repertoires in COVID-19. Assay: immunoSEQ multiplex PCR; the TCRdb copy retains only in-frame clones and omits some. Found here are 99,000 or so clones, 85% to 90% of them singletons; the top ten hold approximately 5%. The sequenced material came from peripheral blood. These receptors were taken from a human donor in a cohort sampled during active COVID-19.

The J gene is TRBJ2-7, the V gene TRBV11-1; weak D call: TRBD2 (5 bases). Germline V lookup: CDR1 SGHAT, CDR2 FQDESV (reference sequence). V lost 5 bases and J lost 0, with 11 bases in between. The CDR3 loop spans 14 amino acids. CDR3 amino acids: CASSKDWYSYEQYF. In nucleotides, the CDR3 is TGTGCCAGCAGCAAGGACTGGTACTCCTACGAGCAGTACTTC.

The sample holds one count of this clone. The chain couples TRBV9 to TRBJ2-5, with TRBD1 matching over 7 bases. This CDR3 spans 15 amino acids. The germline gives CDR1 SGDLS, CDR2 YYNGEE. V was clipped by 3 bases and J by 5 bases; unmatched bases: 10. As DNA, the CDR3 is TGTGCCAGCAGCGCCGGTCACAGGGGATCCGAGACCCAGTACTTC. It translates to CASSAGHRGSETQYF.

This clone was counted only a few times. This sequence joins TRBV7-9 and TRBJ1-2; D might be TRBD1 (6 bases). V dropped 5 bases and J dropped 6 bases, with 16 bases sitting between them. Germline values: CDR1 SEHNR, CDR2 FQNEAQ (reference sequence). CDR3 length: 14 amino acids. The CDR3 sequence: CASSDWDKLNGYTF. CDR3 DNA: TGTGCCAGCAGCGACTGGGACAAACTCAATGGCTACACCTTC.

The chain joins TRBV11-2 to TRBJ2-4, with D possibly being TRBD1 (6 bases). Per germline, CDR1 SGHAT and CDR2 FQNNGV. The V end lost 5 bases, the J end lost 2 bases, and 16 bases lay between the germline ends. The CDR3 is 16 residues long. CDR3 sequence reads: CASSTGQTLSKNIQYF. The CDR3 DNA is TGTGCCAGCAGCACGGGACAAACCCTTTCCAAAAACATTCAGTACTTC.

In its sample, this clone was seen once. V gene TRBV28 combines with J gene TRBJ2-7, with a possible D match to TRBD1 (6 bases). V lost 7 bases and J lost 3, with 10 bases in between. This CDR3 region has 12 residues. Germline V gene lookup returns CDR1 MDHEN and CDR2 SYDVKM. CDR3 in amino acids: CASIGGNYEQYF. Here the CDR3 DNA reads TGTGCCAGCATAGGGGGAAACTACGAGCAGTACTTC.

The chain carries TRBV27 and TRBJ2-7; TRBD1 matches at 7 bases. Germline V gives CDR1 MNHEY, CDR2 SMNVEV (reference sequence). The CDR3 is 13 amino acids. V lost 5 bases and J lost 2; bases outside the gene matches: 3. In DNA, the CDR3 is TGTGCCAGCAGTCGACAGGGCACCTACGAGCAGTACTTC. Translation: CASSRQGTYEQYF.

Remarks on this clone: The junction differs from germline at one of its ends, possibly a read error. This chain joins TRBV6-2 or TRBV6-3 and TRBJ1-2, with TRBD1 matching 8 bases. CDR1 is MNHEY, CDR2 SVGEGT, per germline. CDR3 length: 16 residues. CDR3 protein: CASSYFSGGLDYGYTF. CDR3 coding DNA: TGTGCCAGCAGCTACTTCTCAGGGGGCTTGGACTATGGCTACACCTTC.

This clone was counted a single time. The chain uses TRBV18 and TRBJ2-6; D might be TRBD1 (6 bases). Trimming took 1 base from V and 2 from J, leaving 6 bases between them. Germline-derived CDR1 and CDR2 are KGHSH and LQKENI. The CDR3 is made up of 15 amino acids. The CDR3 here is CASSPQGAGANVLTF. In DNA, the CDR3 is TGTGCCAGCTCACCACAGGGGGCTGGGGCCAACGTCCTGACTTTC. Full variable domain (missing parts from reference TRBV18 and TRBJ2-6): NAGVMQNPRHLVRRRGQEARLRCSPMKGHSHVYWYRQLPEEGLKFMVYLQKENIIDESGMPKERFSAEFPKEGPSILRIQQVVRGDSAAYFCASSPQGAGANVLTFGAGSRLTVL.

This clone came up a few times. The CDR3 loop reads CASSQQGYGYTF. The CDR3 nucleotides are TGTGCCAGCAGTCAGCAGGGCTATGGCTACACCTTC. The chain links TRBV28 to TRBJ1-2; weak D call: TRBD1 (5 bases). There are 12 residues in the CDR3. Trimming shortened V by 5 bases and J by 4 bases, and 8 bases separated the two germline ends. Germline CDR1 is MDHEN and CDR2 is SYDVKM.

The J gene is TRBJ1-2, the V gene TRBV19; D unresolved. Germline-derived CDR1 and CDR2 are LNHDA and SQIVND (reference sequence). This CDR3 contains 14 residues. V gave up 5 bases and J gave up 6 bases, with 16 bases separating them. The DNA of the CDR3 is TGTGCCAGTAGTTCCAGACTGGGCGGGAATGGCTACACCTTC. As protein: CASSSRLGGNGYTF.

The chain joins TRBV3-1 (or the pseudogene TRBV3-2) to TRBJ2-4; tentative D call: TRBD1 (6 bases). The germline V and J ends were trimmed by 4 bases and 0 bases, with 13 bases remaining between them. From germline, CDR1 is LGHDT and CDR2 YNNKEL (reference sequence). The CDR3 is 16 amino acids. CDR3 residues: CASSPGTSLAKNIQYF. CDR3 nucleotide sequence: TGTGCCAGCAGCCCTGGGACATCCCTAGCCAAAAACATTCAGTACTTC.

The V call is TRBV6-4, the J call TRBJ2-3, with a possible D match to TRBD1 (6 bases). V was shortened by 0 bases and J by 6 bases, with 16 bases between the two germline ends. The CDR3 loop spans 16 amino acids. Germline CDR1 and CDR2: MRHNA and SNTAGT. CDR3 in DNA: TGTGCCAGCAGTGACTCCGGCACAGGGTCTAGGGATACGCAGTATTTT. Its protein product is CASSDSGTGSRDTQYF.

The chain carries TRBV2 and TRBJ2-7; D is possibly TRBD1 (5 bases). V was cut by 11 bases and J by 0 bases, with 14 bases left in between. The CDR3 runs to 13 residues. Germline CDR1 SNHLY, CDR2 FYNNEI. CDR3 region: CAGQYRISYEQYF. The CDR3 coding sequence is TGTGCCGGCCAATACAGGATCTCCTACGAGCAGTACTTC.

V gene TRBV10-3 combines with J gene TRBJ1-5; 7 bases fit TRBD1. The J segment lost 6 bases and the V segment lost 4 bases, leaving 6 bases of the junction unmatched. The germline CDR1 and CDR2 sequences are ENHRY and SYGVKD. This CDR3 contains 14 residues. CDR3 amino acids: CAISVRGDLQPQHF. CDR3 in DNA: TGTGCCATCAGTGTCAGGGGGGACCTTCAGCCCCAGCATTTT.

V and J are TRBV5-4 and TRBJ2-6; TRBD1 matches 12 bases. Per the germline V gene, CDR1 is SGHNT and CDR2 is YYREEE (reference sequence). The CDR3 runs to 17 residues. V trimming: 4 bases; J trimming: 2 bases; junction bases outside the gene matches: 4. This CDR3 is CASSPGTGGAGANVLTF. CDR3 DNA sequence: TGTGCCAGCAGCCCCGGGACAGGGGGCGCTGGGGCCAACGTCCTGACTTTC.

This sequence joins TRBV11-3 and TRBJ1-1; D unresolved. Germline assignment: CDR1 SGHNT and CDR2 YENEEA. V was clipped by 3 bases and J by 4 bases, with 9 bases between them. The CDR3 contains 13 residues. The CDR3 nucleotides are TGTGCCAGCAGCTTCAGTGCACCCACTGAAGCTTTCTTT. It codes for CASSFSAPTEAFF.

The chain links TRBV9 to TRBJ2-7, with 9 positions matching TRBD1. V lost 4 bases to trimming and J lost 2 bases; unmatched junction nucleotides: 7. CDR1 SGDLS and CDR2 YYNGEE come from the germline V gene. The CDR3 extends over 15 amino acids. The CDR3 DNA reads as TGTGCCAGCAGCATAGGACAGGGGATAACCTACGAGCAGTACTTC. Translation: CASSIGQGITYEQYF.

The chain is built from TRBV29-1 and TRBJ2-3; TRBD1 matches 7 bases. The CDR3 loop spans 15 amino acids. J gave up 0 bases and V 4 bases, and 7 bases lay outside the gene matches. The germline V gene has CDR1 SQVTM and CDR2 ANQGSEA. The CDR3 sequence is CSVGRTGTSTDTQYF. CDR3 sequence (DNA): TGCAGCGTTGGAAGGACAGGTACTAGCACAGATACGCAGTATTTT.

This clone was observed a single time. This sequence joins TRBV5-5 and TRBJ2-7; 9 positions match TRBD1. From germline, CDR1 is SGHKS and CDR2 YYEKEE (reference sequence). This CDR3 is 14 amino acids long. Trimming took 0 bases from V and 4 from J; bases not matched to a gene: 2. This CDR3 reads CASSLGQGGYEQYF. The CDR3 region has the DNA TGTGCCAGCAGCTTGGGACAGGGGGGTTACGAGCAGTACTTC. Full variable domain (rest looked up from reference TRBV5-5 and TRBJ2-7): DAGVTQSPTHLIKTRGQQVTLRCSPISGHKSVSWYQQVLGQGPQFIFQYYEKEERGRGNFPDRFSARQFPNYSSELNVNALLLGDSALYLCASSLGQGGYEQYFGPGTRLTVT.

This rearrangement joins TRBV19 to TRBJ2-6, with TRBD1 matching over 7 bases. V lost 3 bases to trimming and J lost 1 base; unmatched junction nucleotides: 12. In germline, CDR1 is LNHDA, CDR2 SQIVND (reference sequence). This CDR3 spans 19 amino acids. CDR3 DNA sequence: TGTGCCAGTAGTATTACACCACAGGGGCTCTCATCTGGGGCCAACGTCCTGACTTTC. Amino acid sequence: CASSITPQGLSSGANVLTF.

V usage is TRBV29-1 and J usage is TRBJ2-1; tentatively, D is TRBD1 (6 bases). The CDR3 runs 14 residues. The germline V gene has CDR1 SQVTM and CDR2 ANQGSEA. Trimming took 8 bases from V and 5 from J, leaving 19 bases between them. Written as DNA, the CDR3 is TGCAGCCTACGAATCAGGGGATGGGACAATGAGCAGTTCTTC. It translates to CSLRIRGWDNEQFF.

The V and J genes are TRBV10-2 and TRBJ2-2; possibly TRBD1 for D (6 bases). Germline loops: CDR1 WSHSY, CDR2 SAAADI. CDR3 length: 12 residues. Trimming removed 6 bases at V and 7 bases at J, with 9 bases between. For the CDR3, the DNA is TGCGCCAGCAGACAGGGCGACGGGGAGCTGTTTTTT. Translation: CASRQGDGELFF.

V gene TRBV28 combines with J gene TRBJ1-5; perhaps TRBD1 as D (5 bases). Trimming stripped 11 bases from V and 4 bases from J, with 12 bases between. CDR1 and CDR2 (germline): MDHEN, SYDVKM. The CDR3 extends over 12 amino acids. CDR3 residues: CAGGTGNQPQHF. The CDR3 bases are TGTGCCGGGGGGACGGGAAATCAGCCCCAGCATTTT.

The V gene is TRBV18, the J gene TRBJ2-7, with TRBD2 matching over 7 bases. The CDR3 is 14 amino acids. J lost 3 bases, V lost 0 bases, and 2 bases had no gene match. Germline loops: CDR1 KGHSH, CDR2 LQKENI. CDR3 nucleotide sequence: TGTGCCAGCTCACCACCAGGGAGGGGCTACGAGCAGTACTTC. Its translation: CASSPPGRGYEQYF.

This clone was seen only once. The J gene is TRBJ2-1, the V gene TRBV11-3; a weak D match, TRBD1 (6 bases). V lost 5 bases and J 9 bases, leaving 17 bases between the germline ends. The length of the CDR3 is 14 residues. Germline CDR1 reads SGHNT; CDR2 reads YENEEA. CDR3 sequence: CASSQGTPMAEQFF. The CDR3 DNA reads as TGTGCCAGCAGCCAAGGGACACCCATGGCTGAGCAGTTCTTC.

The V and J genes are TRBV28 and TRBJ1-1; D is perhaps TRBD1 (6 bases). In germline, CDR1 is MDHEN, CDR2 SYDVKM. This CDR3 is built from 13 residues. Trimming removed 2 bases at V and 4 bases at J, with 8 bases between. CDR3 sequence reads: CASSLVGATEAFF. CDR3 nucleotide sequence: TGTGCCAGCAGTTTAGTGGGGGCCACTGAAGCTTTCTTT.